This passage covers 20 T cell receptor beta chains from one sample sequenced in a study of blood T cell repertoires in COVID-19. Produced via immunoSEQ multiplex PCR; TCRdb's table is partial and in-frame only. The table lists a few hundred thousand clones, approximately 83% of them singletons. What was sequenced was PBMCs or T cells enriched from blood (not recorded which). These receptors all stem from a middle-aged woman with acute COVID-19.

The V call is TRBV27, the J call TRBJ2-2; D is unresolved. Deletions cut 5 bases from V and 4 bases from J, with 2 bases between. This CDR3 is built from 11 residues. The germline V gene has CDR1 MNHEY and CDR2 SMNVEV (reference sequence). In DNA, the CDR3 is TGTGCCAGCAGTCTCACCGGGGAGCTGTTTTTT. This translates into CASSLTGELFF.

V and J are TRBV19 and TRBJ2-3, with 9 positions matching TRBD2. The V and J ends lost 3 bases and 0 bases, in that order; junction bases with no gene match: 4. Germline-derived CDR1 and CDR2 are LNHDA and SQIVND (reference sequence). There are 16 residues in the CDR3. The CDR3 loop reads CASSIASGKSTDTQYF. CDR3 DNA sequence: TGTGCCAGTAGTATCGCTAGCGGGAAGAGCACAGATACGCAGTATTTT.

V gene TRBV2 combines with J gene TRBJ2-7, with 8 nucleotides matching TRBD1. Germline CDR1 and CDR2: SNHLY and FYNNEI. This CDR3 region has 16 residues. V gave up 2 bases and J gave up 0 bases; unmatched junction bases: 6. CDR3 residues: CASSELGQGASYEQYF. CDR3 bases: TGTGCCAGCAGTGAATTGGGGCAGGGGGCCTCCTACGAGCAGTACTTC. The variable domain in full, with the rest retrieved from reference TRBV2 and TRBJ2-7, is EPEVTQTPSHQVTQMGQEVILRCVPISNHLYFYWYRQILGQKVEFLVSFYNNEISEKSEIFDDQFSVERPDGSNFTLKIRSTKLEDSAMYFCASSELGQGASYEQYFGPGTRLTVT.

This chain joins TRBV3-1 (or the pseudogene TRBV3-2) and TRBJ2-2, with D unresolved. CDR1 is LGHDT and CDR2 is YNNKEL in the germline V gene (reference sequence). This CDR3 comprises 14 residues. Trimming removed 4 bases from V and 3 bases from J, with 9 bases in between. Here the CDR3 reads CASSPLDDTGELFF. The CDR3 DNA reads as TGTGCCAGCAGCCCCTTAGATGACACCGGGGAGCTGTTTTTT.

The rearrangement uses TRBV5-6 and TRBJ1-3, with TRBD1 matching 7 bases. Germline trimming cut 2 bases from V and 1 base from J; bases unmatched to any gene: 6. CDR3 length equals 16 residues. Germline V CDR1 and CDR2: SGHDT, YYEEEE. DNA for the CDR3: TGTGCCAGCAGCTTATTCGAGGGGGCGTCTGGAAACACCATATATTTT. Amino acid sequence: CASSLFEGASGNTIYF.

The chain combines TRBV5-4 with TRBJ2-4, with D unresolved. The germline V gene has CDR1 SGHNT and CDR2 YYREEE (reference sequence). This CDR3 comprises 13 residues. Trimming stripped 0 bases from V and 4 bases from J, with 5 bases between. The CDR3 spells CASSLDRKNIQYF. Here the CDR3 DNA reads TGTGCCAGCAGCTTGGACAGAAAAAACATTCAGTACTTC.

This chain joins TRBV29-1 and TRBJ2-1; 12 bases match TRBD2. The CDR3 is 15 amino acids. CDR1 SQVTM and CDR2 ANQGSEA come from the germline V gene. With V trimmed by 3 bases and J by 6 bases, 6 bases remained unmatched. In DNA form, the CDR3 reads TGCAGCGTTGAGACTAGCGGGAGAGGGGCCAATGAGCAGTTCTTC. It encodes CSVETSGRGANEQFF.

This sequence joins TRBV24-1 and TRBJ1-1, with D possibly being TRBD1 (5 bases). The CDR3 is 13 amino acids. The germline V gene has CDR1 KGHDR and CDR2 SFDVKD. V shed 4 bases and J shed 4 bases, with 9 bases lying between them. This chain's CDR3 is CATSDPRVTEAFF. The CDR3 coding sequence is TGTGCCACCAGTGACCCCAGGGTCACTGAAGCTTTCTTT.

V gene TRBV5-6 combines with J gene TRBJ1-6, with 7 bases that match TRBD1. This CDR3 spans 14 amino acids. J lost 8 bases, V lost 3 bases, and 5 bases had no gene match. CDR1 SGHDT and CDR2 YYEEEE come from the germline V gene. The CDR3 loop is CASSSGTAYSPLHF. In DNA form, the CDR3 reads TGTGCCAGCAGCTCCGGGACAGCATATTCACCCCTCCACTTT.

CDR3 residues: CASNSGGAGEKLFF. DNA of the CDR3: TGTGCCAGCAACTCAGGGGGCGCGGGAGAAAAACTGTTTTTT. This chain links TRBV28 with TRBJ1-4, with 8 bases aligning to TRBD1. CDR3 length: 14 amino acids. Losses at the gene ends were 7 bases for V and 8 bases for J; bases not matched to a gene: 9. Germline CDR1 is MDHEN and CDR2 is SYDVKM.

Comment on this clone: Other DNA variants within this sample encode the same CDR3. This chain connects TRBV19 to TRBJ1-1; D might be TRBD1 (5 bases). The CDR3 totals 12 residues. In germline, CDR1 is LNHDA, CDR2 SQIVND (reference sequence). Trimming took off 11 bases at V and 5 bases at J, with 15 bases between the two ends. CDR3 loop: CASSREGTEAFF. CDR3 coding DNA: TGTGCCTCGAGCAGGGAAGGAACTGAAGCTTTCTTT.

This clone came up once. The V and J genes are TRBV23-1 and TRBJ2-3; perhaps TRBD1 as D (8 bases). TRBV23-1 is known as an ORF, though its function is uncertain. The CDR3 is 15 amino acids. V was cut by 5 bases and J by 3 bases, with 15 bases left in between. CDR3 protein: CASSVTGGDTDTQYF. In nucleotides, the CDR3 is TGCGCCAGCAGTGTTACAGGGGGGGATACAGATACGCAGTATTTT.

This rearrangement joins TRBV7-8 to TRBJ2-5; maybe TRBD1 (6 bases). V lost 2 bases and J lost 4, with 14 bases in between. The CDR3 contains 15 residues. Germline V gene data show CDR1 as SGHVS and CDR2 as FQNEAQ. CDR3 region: CASSLSTGMRETQYF. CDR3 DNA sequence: TGTGCCAGCAGCTTATCCACAGGGATGAGAGAGACCCAGTACTTC.

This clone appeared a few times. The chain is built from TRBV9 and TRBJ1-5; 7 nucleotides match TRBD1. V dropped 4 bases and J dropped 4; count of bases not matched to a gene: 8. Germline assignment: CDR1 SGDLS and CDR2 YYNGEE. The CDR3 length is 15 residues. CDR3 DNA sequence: TGTGCCAGCAGCCTCCAGGACAGGCCTAATCAGCCCCAGCATTTT. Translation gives CASSLQDRPNQPQHF.

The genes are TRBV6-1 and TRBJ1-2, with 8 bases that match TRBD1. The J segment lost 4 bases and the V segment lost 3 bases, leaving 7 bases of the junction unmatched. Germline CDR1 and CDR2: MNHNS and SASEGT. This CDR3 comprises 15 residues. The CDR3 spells CASSDPGGESYGYTF. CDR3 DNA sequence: TGTGCCAGCAGTGATCCAGGGGGCGAGAGCTATGGCTACACCTTC.

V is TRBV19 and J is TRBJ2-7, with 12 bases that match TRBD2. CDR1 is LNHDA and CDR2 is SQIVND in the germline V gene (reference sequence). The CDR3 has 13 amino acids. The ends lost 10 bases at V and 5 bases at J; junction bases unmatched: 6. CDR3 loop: CATRLAGDDEQYF. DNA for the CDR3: TGTGCCACGCGACTAGCGGGAGACGACGAGCAGTACTTC.

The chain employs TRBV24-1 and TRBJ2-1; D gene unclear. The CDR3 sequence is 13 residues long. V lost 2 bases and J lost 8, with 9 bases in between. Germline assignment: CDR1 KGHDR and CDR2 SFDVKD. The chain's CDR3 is CATSDSAGDEQFF. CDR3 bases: TGTGCCACCAGTGATTCCGCCGGAGATGAGCAGTTCTTC.

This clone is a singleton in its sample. The CDR3 DNA reads TGTGCCAGCAGCTTAGGACTATACAATGAGCAGTTCTTC. It encodes CASSLGLYNEQFF. The chain links TRBV11-2 to TRBJ2-1; D might be TRBD2 (5 bases). The CDR3 runs 13 residues. Trimming removed 1 base from V and 4 bases from J, with 5 bases in between. Germline V gene sequence: CDR1 SGHAT, CDR2 FQNNGV.

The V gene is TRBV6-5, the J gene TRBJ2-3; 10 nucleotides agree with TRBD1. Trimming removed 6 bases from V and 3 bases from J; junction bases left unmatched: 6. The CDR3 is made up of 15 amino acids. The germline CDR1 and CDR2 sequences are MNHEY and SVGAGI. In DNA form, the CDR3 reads TGTGCCAGCAGCGACAGGGGGCCGGGTACAGATACGCAGTATTTT. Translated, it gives CASSDRGPGTDTQYF.

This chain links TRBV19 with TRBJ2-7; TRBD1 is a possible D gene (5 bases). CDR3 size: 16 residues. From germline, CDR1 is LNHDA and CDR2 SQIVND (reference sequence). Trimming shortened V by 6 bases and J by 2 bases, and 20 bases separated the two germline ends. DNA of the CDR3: TGTGCCAGTAGCCGTGGTGGGGCAGCCCTGACCTACGAGCAGTACTTC. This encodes CASSRGGAALTYEQYF.